This T cell receptor beta chain was obtained from a study of CD8 T cells in ankylosing spondylitis. Germline V gives CDR1 SGHVS, CDR2 FNYEAQ. Trimming left V 4 bases short and J 3 bases short, with 16 bases between. This CDR3 is 15 amino acids long. In TCRdb, the 5' RACE reads were re-called with MiXCR into one record per CDR3 protein. The sample contains around 230,000 distinct CDR3 sequences, around 7.8% of which appear only once. This clonotype was seen at least ten times. What it binds is unknown. Study findings and constraints: Ankylosing spondylitis blood seemed to carry a telltale TCR beta motif made of about 8 highly homologous variants.

Sequences were obtained from blood, either unsorted or a sorted T cell fraction (not recorded which). The chain carries TRBV7-6 and TRBJ2-7; D may be TRBD1 (6 bases). The sequence came from a male donor with ankylosing spondylitis or in good health (not recorded which). CDR3 residues: CASSSSPGHFYEQYF. For the CDR3, the DNA is TGTGCCAGCAGCTCGTCCCCGGGACACTTCTACGAGCAGTACTTC.